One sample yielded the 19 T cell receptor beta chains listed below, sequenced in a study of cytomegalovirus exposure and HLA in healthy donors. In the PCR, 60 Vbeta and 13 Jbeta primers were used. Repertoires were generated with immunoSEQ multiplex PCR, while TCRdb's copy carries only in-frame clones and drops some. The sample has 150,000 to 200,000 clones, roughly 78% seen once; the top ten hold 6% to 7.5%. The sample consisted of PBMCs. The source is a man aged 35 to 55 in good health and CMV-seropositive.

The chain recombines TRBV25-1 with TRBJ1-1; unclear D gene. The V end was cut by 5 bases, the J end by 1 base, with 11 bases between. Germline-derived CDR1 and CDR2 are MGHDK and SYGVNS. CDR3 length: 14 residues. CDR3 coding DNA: TGTGCCAGCAGTCGGGAGGGTGGGAACACTGAAGCTTTCTTT. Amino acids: CASSREGGNTEAFF.

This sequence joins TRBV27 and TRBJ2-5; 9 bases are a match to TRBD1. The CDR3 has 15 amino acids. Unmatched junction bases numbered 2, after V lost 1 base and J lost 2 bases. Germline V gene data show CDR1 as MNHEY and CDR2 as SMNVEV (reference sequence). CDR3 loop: CASSLLGQGQETQYF. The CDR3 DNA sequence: TGTGCCAGCAGTTTATTAGGACAGGGGCAAGAGACCCAGTACTTC.

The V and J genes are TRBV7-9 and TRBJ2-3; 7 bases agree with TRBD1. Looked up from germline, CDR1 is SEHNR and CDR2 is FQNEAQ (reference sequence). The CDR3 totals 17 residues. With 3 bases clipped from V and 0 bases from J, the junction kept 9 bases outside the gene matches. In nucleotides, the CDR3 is TGTGCCAGCAGCTTGGCCATTGGGACAGCTAGCACAGATACGCAGTATTTT. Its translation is CASSLAIGTASTDTQYF.

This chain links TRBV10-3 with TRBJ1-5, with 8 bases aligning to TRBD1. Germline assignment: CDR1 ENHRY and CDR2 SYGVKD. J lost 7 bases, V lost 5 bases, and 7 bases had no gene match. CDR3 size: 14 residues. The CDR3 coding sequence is TGTGCCATCAGTCTGGACAGGGACGACCAGCCCCAGCATTTT. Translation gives CAISLDRDDQPQHF.

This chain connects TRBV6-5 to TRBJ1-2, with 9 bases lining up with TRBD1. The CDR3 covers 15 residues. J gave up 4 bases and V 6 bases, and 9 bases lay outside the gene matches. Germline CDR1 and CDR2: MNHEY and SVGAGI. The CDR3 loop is CASSASPTGGYGYTF. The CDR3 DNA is TGTGCCAGCAGCGCATCTCCGACAGGGGGCTATGGCTACACCTTC.

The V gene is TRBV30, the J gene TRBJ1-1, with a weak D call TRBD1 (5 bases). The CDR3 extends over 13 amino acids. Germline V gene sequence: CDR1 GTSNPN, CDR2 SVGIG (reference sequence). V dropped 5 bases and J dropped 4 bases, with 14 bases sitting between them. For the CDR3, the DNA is TGTGCCTGGCAGGGCAGGTTGGGCACTGAAGCTTTCTTT. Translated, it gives CAWQGRLGTEAFF.

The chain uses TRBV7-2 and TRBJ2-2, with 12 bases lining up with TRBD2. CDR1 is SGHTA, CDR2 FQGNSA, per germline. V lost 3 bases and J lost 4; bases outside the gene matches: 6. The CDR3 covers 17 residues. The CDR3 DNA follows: TGTGCCAGCAGCTTCCAACCGGGACTAGCGGGCACCGGGGAGCTGTTTTTT. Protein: CASSFQPGLAGTGELFF.

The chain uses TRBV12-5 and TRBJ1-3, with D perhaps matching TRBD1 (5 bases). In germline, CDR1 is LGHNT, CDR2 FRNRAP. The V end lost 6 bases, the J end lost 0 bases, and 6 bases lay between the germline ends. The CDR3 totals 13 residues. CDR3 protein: CASGQGSGNTIYF. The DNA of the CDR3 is TGTGCTAGTGGCCAGGGCTCTGGAAACACCATATATTTT.

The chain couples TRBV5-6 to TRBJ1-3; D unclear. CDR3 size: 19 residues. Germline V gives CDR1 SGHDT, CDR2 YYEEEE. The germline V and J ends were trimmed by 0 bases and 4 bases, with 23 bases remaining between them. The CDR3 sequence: CASSLGIYEMNPSGNTIYF. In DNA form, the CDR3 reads TGTGCCAGCAGCTTGGGGATTTACGAGATGAACCCTAGCGGAAACACCATATATTTT.

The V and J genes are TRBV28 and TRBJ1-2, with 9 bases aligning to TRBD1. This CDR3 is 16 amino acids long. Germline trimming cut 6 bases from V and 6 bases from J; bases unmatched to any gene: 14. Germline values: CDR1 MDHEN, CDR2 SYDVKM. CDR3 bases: TGTGCCAGCAGAACAGGGGGCTCGGAGGGCCGGGATGGCTACACCTTC. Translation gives CASRTGGSEGRDGYTF.

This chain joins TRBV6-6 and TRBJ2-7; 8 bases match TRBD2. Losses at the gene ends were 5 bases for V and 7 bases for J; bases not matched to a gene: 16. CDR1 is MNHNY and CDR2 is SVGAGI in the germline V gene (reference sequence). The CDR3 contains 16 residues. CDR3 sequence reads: CASSGRGSGGDLEQYF. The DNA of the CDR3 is TGTGCCAGCAGTGGCCGGGGGTCGGGGGGGGACTTGGAGCAGTACTTC.

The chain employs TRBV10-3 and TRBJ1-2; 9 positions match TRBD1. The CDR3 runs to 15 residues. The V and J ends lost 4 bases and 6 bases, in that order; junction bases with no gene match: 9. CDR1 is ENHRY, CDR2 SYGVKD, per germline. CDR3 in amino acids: CAISGGQGVRDGYTF. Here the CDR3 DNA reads TGTGCCATCAGTGGGGGACAGGGTGTTCGGGATGGCTACACCTTC.

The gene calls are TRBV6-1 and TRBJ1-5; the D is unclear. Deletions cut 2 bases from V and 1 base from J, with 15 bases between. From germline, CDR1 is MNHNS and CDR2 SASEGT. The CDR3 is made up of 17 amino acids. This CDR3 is CASSELAGSESNQPQHF. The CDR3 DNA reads TGTGCCAGCAGTGAACTGGCTGGCAGCGAGAGCAATCAGCCCCAGCATTTT.

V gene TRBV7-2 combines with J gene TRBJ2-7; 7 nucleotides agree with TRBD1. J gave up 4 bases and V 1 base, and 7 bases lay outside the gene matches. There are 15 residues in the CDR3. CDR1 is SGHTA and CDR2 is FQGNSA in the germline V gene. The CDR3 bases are TGTGCCAGCAGCTTAGGGCCAGGGGGTGGTTACGAGCAGTACTTC. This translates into CASSLGPGGGYEQYF.

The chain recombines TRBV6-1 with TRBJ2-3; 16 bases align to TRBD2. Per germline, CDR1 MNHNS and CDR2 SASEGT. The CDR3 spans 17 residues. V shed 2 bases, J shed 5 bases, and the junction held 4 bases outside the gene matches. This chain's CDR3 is CASSEMGLAGGRDTQYF. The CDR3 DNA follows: TGTGCCAGCAGTGAAATGGGACTAGCGGGGGGGCGAGATACGCAGTATTTT.

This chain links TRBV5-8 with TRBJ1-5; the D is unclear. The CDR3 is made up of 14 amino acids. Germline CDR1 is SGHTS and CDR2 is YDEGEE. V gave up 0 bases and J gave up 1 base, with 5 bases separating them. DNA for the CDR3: TGTGCCAGCAGCTTGGGGCAGAGCAATCAGCCCCAGCATTTT. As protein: CASSLGQSNQPQHF.

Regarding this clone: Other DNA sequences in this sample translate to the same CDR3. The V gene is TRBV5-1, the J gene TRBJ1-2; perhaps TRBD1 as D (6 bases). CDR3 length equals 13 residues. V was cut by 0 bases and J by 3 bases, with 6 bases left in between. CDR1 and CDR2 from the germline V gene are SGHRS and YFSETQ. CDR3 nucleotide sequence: TGCGCCAGCAGCTTGGAGGGGGACTATGGCTACACCTTC. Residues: CASSLEGDYGYTF.

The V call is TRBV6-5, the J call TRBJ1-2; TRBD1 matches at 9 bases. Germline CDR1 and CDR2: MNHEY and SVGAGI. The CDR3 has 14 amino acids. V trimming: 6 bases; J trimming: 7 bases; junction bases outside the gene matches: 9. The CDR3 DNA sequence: TGTGCCAGCAGCGAGAGGACAGGGGAGGGTGGCTACACCTTC. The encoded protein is CASSERTGEGGYTF.

In nucleotides, the CDR3 is TGCGCCAGCAGCCAAGAAGGGGGTCCATTCTACAATGAGCAGTTCTTC. Its translation is CASSQEGGPFYNEQFF. The chain employs TRBV4-3 and TRBJ2-1, with D perhaps matching TRBD1 (6 bases). The CDR3 is 16 amino acids. The germline V and J ends were trimmed by 0 bases and 3 bases, with 12 bases remaining between them. Germline V gene data show CDR1 as LGHNA and CDR2 as YSLEER.